Included here is one T cell receptor (beta chain) sequence, with context. CDR3 length: 15 residues. V shed 0 bases and J shed 4 bases, with 9 bases lying between them. In germline, CDR1 is KGHSH, CDR2 LQKENI. The data originate from a study of blood T cell repertoires in COVID-19. On the study more broadly: Acute and convalescent COVID-19 specimens originated in the United States, Italy and Spain. PBMCs, B-cell-depleted T cells, or T cells provided the cDNA or gDNA that made up the material.

As processed by the authors: Reference gene primer amplification in the assay estimated nucleated cell counts. The table came from immunoSEQ multiplex PCR; TCRdb's copy has only in-frame clones and leaves some out. V and J calls and clone size follow that table, whereas D and trimming were derived from the DNA. Of some 160,000 clones listed, 65% to 85% are singletons. The source material was peripheral blood. The clonotype comes from an elderly woman with acute or convalescent COVID-19. The chain carries TRBV18 and TRBJ2-2; D may be TRBD1 (6 bases). CDR3 amino acids: CASSPPGARTGELFF. DNA for the CDR3: TGTGCCAGCTCACCACCGGGGGCGCGCACCGGGGAGCTGTTTTTT.